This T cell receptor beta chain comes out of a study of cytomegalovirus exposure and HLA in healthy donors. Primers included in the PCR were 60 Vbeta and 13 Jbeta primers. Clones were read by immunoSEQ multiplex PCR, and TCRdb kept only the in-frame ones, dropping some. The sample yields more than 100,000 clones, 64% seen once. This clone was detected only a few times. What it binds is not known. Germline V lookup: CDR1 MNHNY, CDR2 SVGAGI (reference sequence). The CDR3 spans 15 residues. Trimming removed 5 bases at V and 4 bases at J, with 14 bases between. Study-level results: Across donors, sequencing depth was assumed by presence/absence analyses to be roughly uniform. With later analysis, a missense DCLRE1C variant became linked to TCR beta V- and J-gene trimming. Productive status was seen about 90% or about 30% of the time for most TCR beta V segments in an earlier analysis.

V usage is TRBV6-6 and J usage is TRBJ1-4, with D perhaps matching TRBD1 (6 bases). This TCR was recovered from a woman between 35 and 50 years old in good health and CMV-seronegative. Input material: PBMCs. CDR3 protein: CASSPPGQINEKLFF. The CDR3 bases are TGTGCCAGCAGTCCGCCGGGACAAATTAATGAAAAACTGTTTTTT.